A single TCR beta chain is shown here with its context. These data come from a study of OX40 agonist ivuxolimab in advanced cancers. Only in-frame clones appear in the TCRdb table, and some are missing; sequencing was by immunoSEQ multiplex PCR. The sample records about 75,000 clones, approximately 90% being singletons. V was pared by 6 bases and J by 3 bases, with 20 bases between. This CDR3 contains 15 residues. The germline V gene encodes CDR1 SQVTM and CDR2 ANQGSEA. The genes are TRBV29-1 and TRBJ2-5; the D call may be TRBD1 or TRBD2 (6 bases each). This clonotype was obtained from an adult with an advanced solid tumor such as melanoma, head and neck, liver or kidney cancer. The sequenced sample was CD4+ or CD8+ T cells sorted from blood, obtained in a trial of the OX40 agonist ivuxolimab. The chain's CDR3 is CSVRGVGSGEETQYF. For the CDR3, the DNA is TGCAGCGTCCGCGGGGTGGGGTCAGGGGAAGAGACCCAGTACTTC.